This T cell receptor beta chain was documented in a study of CD4 T cells in relation to SARS-CoV-2 and coronaviruses (dated by TCRdb to the early 2020s). Regarding the complete study: A median age of around 38 years, with a range of about 21 to 72 years, was recorded for the full convalescent cohort of around twelve patients. The roughly twelve convalescent patients included 8 males and 4 females; two subjects were Hispanic. Patient-derived lymphoblastoid cell lines were used to map the HLA restriction of shared crossreactive spike epitopes. The study assessed, at the TCR clonotype level, memory CD4+ T cell crossreactivity between SARS-CoV-2 and common cold coronavirus spike proteins. A different TCR-beta assay, based on Illumina, was used to sequence expansion assays from other donors in the study. The Adaptive Biotechnologies TCR-sequencing kit was used to sequence samples from a few pre-COVID donors and the naive versus memory experiments, while other data came from Illumina-based sequencing.

Study-wide findings and limitations: Because no donor provided both pre-pandemic and post-infection samples, tracing the source of pre-existing responses was limited. Naive versus memory sequencing indicated that memory recall responses, rather than primary responses primed during culture, are detected by the assay. Significantly weaker SARS-CoV-2-driven expansion was shown by crossreactive clones than by monoreactive clones, consistent with antigenic imprinting. Small numbers of patients and of tested TCRs limited the study. Memory CD4+ clonotypes crossrecognizing SARS-CoV-2 and at least one common cold coronavirus spike were found in approximately 60% of donors. Because the crossreactivity analysis focused on spike protein, crossreactivity against other viral proteins was not assessed.

Uncultured naive and memory CD4+ T cell DNA received deep-resolution immunoSEQ TCR-beta sequencing. The published analysis was carried out like this. During preprocessing, nonproductive sequences were removed, along with CDR3s that did not begin with C, did not end with F or W, or were shorter than 7 amino acids. Cultured and uncultured naive and memory CD4+ repertoires were searched for CDR3s previously identified as spike- and CEF-reactive. Pairwise Levenshtein distance, computed with the stringdist R package after three terminal residues were trimmed from each end, was used as the measure of CDR3 homology. Sourced from immuneACCESS, this table was stored by TCRdb with only in-frame sequences that have V and J called. A share of the clones is absent; for the studies checked, an unresolved V gene accounts for under half, and the remainder has no known explanation. V and J calls plus clone size are reproduced from that table; the DNA served to infer D and trimming. The sample has under 13,000 clones on record, about 89% of them singletons. The ten biggest clones cover 2% to 2.5% of the sample.

Naive and memory CD4+ T cells were separated from cryopreserved PBMCs through CD4 enrichment, which was followed by EasySep naive CD4+ T cell enrichment. Ficoll-Paque PLUS gradient centrifugation was used to isolate PBMCs from leukapheresis product or whole blood. PBMCs were either cryopreserved at -140 degrees C or used fresh in the expansion assay. The QIAamp Micro DNA Kit was used to extract genomic DNA from the CD4+ T cells. A note on this clone: Its target antigen remains unknown. The input lacks base qualities; no much larger clone sits a single base away.

The origin of this receptor is an adult with COVID-19. Sequenced material: naive CD4+ T cells from PBMCs. This specimen's cell subset or site label, interpreted: naive CD4+ T cells isolated by negative enrichment.

The bases are TGTGCCAGCAGTGAGGGTAGGAGACCCTCTGGGGCCAACGTCCTGACTTTC. This yields the protein CASSEGRRPSGANVLTF. The chain uses TRBV6-4 and TRBJ2-6; no D gene is confidently identified. V sheds 3 bases and J sheds 0 bases, leaving 12 bases between their ends. Taken from cysteine to phenylalanine, the CDR3 has 17 residues. Of all the DNA, just the CDR3 is kept, 51 bases in frame from base 1. CDR1 and CDR2 are drawn from the germline V gene: MRHNA, SNTAGT.